This is a list of T cell receptor beta chains from one sample in a study of blood T cell repertoires in COVID-19. The method was immunoSEQ multiplex PCR; TCRdb's version includes in-frame clones alone and lacks a portion of them. The repertoire consists of approximately 100,000 clones, with around 87% occurring once and the leading ten covering less than 40%. The sample was peripheral blood. The receptor source for this set is a woman of 80 years or more with acute or convalescent COVID-19. Both conserved end residues are part of each CDR3.

v_call,j_call,cdr3_aa
TRBV10-1,TRBJ1-6,CASSEPHFGKFGNSPLHF
TRBV7-9,TRBJ2-1,CASSFRENNEQFF
TRBV5-1,TRBJ2-1,CASSLGRRGGGYNEQFF
TRBV7-9,TRBJ2-7,CASSFSGGRYEQYF
TRBV28,TRBJ2-7,CASSSGQGGEQYF
TRBV28,TRBJ1-5,CASSLTGQPQHF
TRBV27,TRBJ1-6,CASSLYSRDSPLHF
TRBV30,TRBJ1-1,CAWSIQTGNTEAFF
TRBV4-1,TRBJ2-5,CASSLRATGGLETQYF
TRBV2,TRBJ2-2,CASSGDPGQARIGELFF
TRBV4-3,TRBJ2-5,CASSQVSGLQETQYF
TRBV15,TRBJ2-1,CATSRAGTHNEQFF
TRBV5-1,TRBJ2-2,CASTAWRADANTGELFF
TRBV10-2,TRBJ1-5,CASSESAGNGPQHF
TRBV24-1,TRBJ1-2,CATSDQGTGNYGYTF
TRBV6-2/TRBV6-3,TRBJ2-7,CASSYNPGQGKLYEQYF
TRBV19,TRBJ1-6,CASSIASGQGWTPLHF
TRBV27,TRBJ2-2,CASSFGGLATSTGELFF
TRBV4-1,TRBJ2-5,CASSPGTGGSETQYF
TRBV4-3,TRBJ2-3,CASSQVAGVSTDTQYF
TRBV5-5,TRBJ1-3,CASSLDDQGNTIYF
TRBV19,TRBJ1-6,CASSTTGNSAPLHF
TRBV7-2,TRBJ1-5,CASSWGQGGNQPQHF
TRBV7-2,TRBJ2-1,CASSLASGRFNEQFF
TRBV12-5,TRBJ1-1,CASGGPRQIEAFF
TRBV12-5,TRBJ2-5,CASGLSRGTQETQYF
TRBV7-2,TRBJ1-1,CASRGAAMNTEAFF
TRBV7-9,TRBJ2-2,CASSLARVGTGELFF
TRBV14,TRBJ2-2,CASSQWSGIGTGELFF
TRBV3-1/TRBV3-2,TRBJ2-7,CASSQTYTGGGASLEQYF
TRBV29-1,TRBJ1-1,CSVGQEYTEAFF
TRBV11-2,TRBJ2-5,CASSQAGLLETQYF
TRBV27,TRBJ2-7,CASRRTPSYEQYF
TRBV6-5,TRBJ1-2,CASSYSVTGGFGYTF